A selection of T cell receptor beta chains follows, all from one sample in a study of T cells in Graves' hyperthyroidism and ophthalmopathy. In TCRdb, the multiplex PCR reads were re-called with MiXCR into one record per CDR3 protein. Among approximately 740,000 distinct CDR3 sequences listed, 11% to 15% were seen once. The sample comprised blood. Receptors originate from a woman aged 18-29 years with Graves' hyperthyroidism. Each CDR3 is given with its conserved first and last residue. The D gene is left open where the match is weak. Some rows mark clone size as missing; the rest say once, few, many or name a class of expanded clone.

DNA: TGTGCCAGCAGCGTCGTCGGGACAGATTATTCACCCCTCCACTTT; CDR3: CASSVVGTDYSPLHF; size: NA; D: TRBD1; J: TRBJ1-6; V: TRBV9
DNA: TGCGCCAGCAGCCCCCTGGTAGCGGGAGGACCAGATACGCAGTATTTT; CDR3: CASSPLVAGGPDTQYF; size: many; D: TRBD2; J: TRBJ2-3; V: TRBV4-1
DNA: TGTGCCACCAGTGATTGGACAGGGATTGGGCAGACCCAGTACTTC; CDR3: CATSDWTGIGQTQYF; size: few; D: TRBD1; J: TRBJ2-5; V: TRBV24-1
DNA: TGTGCCGGCAGTGACCTTAGCGGATATACGCAGTATTTT; CDR3: CAGSDLSGYTQYF; size: NA; D: NA; J: TRBJ2-3; V: TRBV6-4
DNA: TGTGCCAGCGAGCCGGGGGGGGCCGTTAATGAAAAACTGTTTTTT; CDR3: CASEPGGAVNEKLFF; size: NA; D: NA; J: TRBJ1-4; V: TRBV6-1
DNA: TGTGCCAGCAGCTTAGCAGTTCTGGGGACAGGGTTGAACACTGAAGCTTTCTTT; CDR3: CASSLAVLGTGLNTEAFF; size: many; D: TRBD1; J: TRBJ1-1; V: TRBV11-3
DNA: TGTGCCGGCCTTAGCAAGAGCTCCTACAATGAGCAGTTCTTC; CDR3: CAGLSKSSYNEQFF; size: few; D: NA; J: TRBJ2-1; V: TRBV30
DNA: TGTGCCAGCAGCCAGGGACTAGCGGGAGTCAATGAGCAGTTCTTC; CDR3: CASSQGLAGVNEQFF; size: many; D: TRBD2; J: TRBJ2-1; V: TRBV11-2
DNA: TGTGCCAGCAGCTTAGTGCAGACTAGCGGGAGATCAAATGAGCAGTTCTTC; CDR3: CASSLVQTSGRSNEQFF; size: many; D: TRBD2; J: TRBJ2-1; V: TRBV7-2
DNA: TGTGCCAGCAGCCAAGCGGGAGGTATGGACGGGGAGCTGTTTTTT; CDR3: CASSQAGGMDGELFF; size: many; D: TRBD2; J: TRBJ2-2; V: TRBV3-1
DNA: TGTGCCAGCAGCCCACTGGACGGTTACGAGCAGTACTTC; CDR3: CASSPLDGYEQYF; size: NA; D: NA; J: TRBJ2-7; V: TRBV3-1
DNA: TGTGCCACCAGTGATTGGACAGGGGAAGTAGAGACCCAGTACTTC; CDR3: CATSDWTGEVETQYF; size: few; D: TRBD1; J: TRBJ2-5; V: TRBV24-1
DNA: TGCAGTGCCACCCAAACAGGGGGCACTGAAGCTTTCTTT; CDR3: CSATQTGGTEAFF; size: few; D: TRBD1; J: TRBJ1-1; V: TRBV20-1
DNA: TGTGCCAGCAGCGGGGGGGACTCTGAAGCTTTCTTT; CDR3: CASSGGDSEAFF; size: many; D: NA; J: TRBJ1-1; V: TRBV5-5
DNA: TGTGCCAGCAGTTATCCTTCCAGGCGGCTAAGCGGCTATGGCTACACCTTC; CDR3: CASSYPSRRLSGYGYTF; size: NA; D: NA; J: TRBJ1-2; V: TRBV6-2/TRBV6-3
DNA: TGTGCCTGCCAACAGGGGACCCCGACGGGCTACACCTTC; CDR3: CACQQGTPTGYTF; size: many; D: TRBD1; J: TRBJ1-2; V: TRBV30
DNA: TGTGCCTACTTGACAGGGTGGACCACTGAAGCTTTCTTT; CDR3: CAYLTGWTTEAFF; size: many; D: TRBD1; J: TRBJ1-1; V: TRBV30
DNA: TGTGCCAGCAGCATGGGACAGCCCTACGAGCAGTACTTC; CDR3: CASSMGQPYEQYF; size: many; D: TRBD1; J: TRBJ2-7; V: TRBV7-2